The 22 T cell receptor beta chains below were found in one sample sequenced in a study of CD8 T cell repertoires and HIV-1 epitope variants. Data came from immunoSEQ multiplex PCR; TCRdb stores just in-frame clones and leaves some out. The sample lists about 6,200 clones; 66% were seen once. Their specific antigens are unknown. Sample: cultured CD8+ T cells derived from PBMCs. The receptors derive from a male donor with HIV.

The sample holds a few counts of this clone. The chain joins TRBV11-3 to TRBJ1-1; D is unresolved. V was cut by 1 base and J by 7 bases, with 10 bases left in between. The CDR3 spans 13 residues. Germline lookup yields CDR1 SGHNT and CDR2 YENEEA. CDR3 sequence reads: CASSLGGENEAFF. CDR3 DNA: TGTGCCAGCAGCTTAGGCGGGGAGAATGAAGCTTTCTTT.

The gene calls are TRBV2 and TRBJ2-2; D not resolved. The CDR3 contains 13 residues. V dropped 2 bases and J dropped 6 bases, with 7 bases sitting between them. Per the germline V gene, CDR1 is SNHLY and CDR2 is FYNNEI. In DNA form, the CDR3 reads TGTGCCAGCAGTGAATGGGTTGCCGGGGAGCTGTTTTTT. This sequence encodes CASSEWVAGELFF.

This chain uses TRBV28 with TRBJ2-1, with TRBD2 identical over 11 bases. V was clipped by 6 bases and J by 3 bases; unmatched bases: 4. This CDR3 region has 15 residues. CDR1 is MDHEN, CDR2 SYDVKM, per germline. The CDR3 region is CASSTGTSGYNEQFF. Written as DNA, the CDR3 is TGTGCCAGCAGCACCGGGACTAGCGGCTACAATGAGCAGTTCTTC.

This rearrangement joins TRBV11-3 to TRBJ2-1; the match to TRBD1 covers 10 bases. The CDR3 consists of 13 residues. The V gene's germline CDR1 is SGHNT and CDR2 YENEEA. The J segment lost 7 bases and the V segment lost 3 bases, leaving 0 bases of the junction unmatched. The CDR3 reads CASSLGQGNEQFF. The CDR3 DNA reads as TGTGCCAGCAGCTTGGGACAGGGGAATGAGCAGTTCTTC.

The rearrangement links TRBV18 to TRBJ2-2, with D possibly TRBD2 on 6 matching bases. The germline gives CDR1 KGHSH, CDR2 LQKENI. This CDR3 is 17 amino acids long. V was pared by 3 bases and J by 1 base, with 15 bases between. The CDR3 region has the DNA TGTGCCAGCTCACCCGCGGAGGGCGACAAGAACACCGGGGAGCTGTTTTTT. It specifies CASSPAEGDKNTGELFF.

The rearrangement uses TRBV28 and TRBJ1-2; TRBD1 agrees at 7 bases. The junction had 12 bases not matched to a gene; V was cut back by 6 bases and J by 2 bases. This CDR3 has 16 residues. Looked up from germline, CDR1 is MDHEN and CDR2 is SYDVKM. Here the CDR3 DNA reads TGTGCCAGCAGCCTATCGCAGGGGGAGGGAAACTATGGCTACACCTTC. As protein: CASSLSQGEGNYGYTF.

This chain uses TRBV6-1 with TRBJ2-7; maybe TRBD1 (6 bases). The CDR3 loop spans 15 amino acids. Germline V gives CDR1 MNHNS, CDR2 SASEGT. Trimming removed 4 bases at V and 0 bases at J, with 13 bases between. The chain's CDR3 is CASSAGQRSSYEQYF. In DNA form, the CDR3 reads TGTGCCAGCAGTGCCGGACAGAGGAGCTCCTACGAGCAGTACTTC.

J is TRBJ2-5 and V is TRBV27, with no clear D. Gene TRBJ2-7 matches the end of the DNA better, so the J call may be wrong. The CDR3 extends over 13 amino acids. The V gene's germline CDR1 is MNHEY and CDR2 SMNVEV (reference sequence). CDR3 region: CASSLAGGYEQYF. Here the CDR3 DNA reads TGTGCCAGCAGTTTAGCAGGCGGCTACGAGCAGTACTTC.

The CDR3 DNA follows: TGTGCCACCAGCATTAGCAGGGGAGGCTCCTACAATGAGCAGTTCTTC. Its translation: CATSISRGGSYNEQFF. This chain links TRBV15 with TRBJ2-1; the D call may be TRBD1 or TRBD2 (6 bases each). There are 16 residues in the CDR3. The V gene lost 4 bases and the J gene lost 0 bases, with 13 bases spanning the gap. Germline CDR1 reads LNHNV; CDR2 reads YYDKDF (reference sequence).

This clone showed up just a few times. The CDR3 DNA sequence: TGTGCCAGCAGTTATTCGATCGATTTCTATGGCTACACCTTC. Amino acid sequence: CASSYSIDFYGYTF. The chain employs TRBV6-5 and TRBJ1-2; no definite D call. The germline V gene has CDR1 MNHEY and CDR2 SVGAGI. This CDR3 comprises 14 residues. The V end was cut by 3 bases, the J end by 4 bases, with 12 bases between.

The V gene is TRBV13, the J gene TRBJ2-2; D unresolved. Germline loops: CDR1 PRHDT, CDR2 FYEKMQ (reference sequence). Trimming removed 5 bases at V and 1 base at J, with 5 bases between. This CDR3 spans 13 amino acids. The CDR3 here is CASSPLNTGELFF. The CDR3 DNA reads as TGTGCCAGCAGCCCTTTGAACACCGGGGAGCTGTTTTTT. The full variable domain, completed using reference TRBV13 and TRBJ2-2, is AAGVIQSPRHLIKEKRETATLKCYPIPRHDTVYWYQQGPGQDPQFLISFYEKMQSDKGSIPDRFSAQQFSDYHSELNMSSLELGDSALYFCASSPLNTGELFFGEGSRLTVL.

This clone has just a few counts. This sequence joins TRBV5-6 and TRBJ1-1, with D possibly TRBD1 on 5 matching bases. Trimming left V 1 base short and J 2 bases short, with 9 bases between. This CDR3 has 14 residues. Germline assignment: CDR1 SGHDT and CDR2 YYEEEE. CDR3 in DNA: TGTGCCAGCAGCTTGAGGGGAGGCAACACTGAAGCTTTCTTT. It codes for CASSLRGGNTEAFF. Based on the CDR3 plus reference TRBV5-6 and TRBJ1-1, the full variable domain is DAGVTQSPTHLIKTRGQQVTLRCSPKSGHDTVSWYQQALGQGPQFIFQYYEEEERQRGNFPDRFSGHQFPNYSSELNVNALLLGDSALYLCASSLRGGNTEAFFGQGTRLTVV.

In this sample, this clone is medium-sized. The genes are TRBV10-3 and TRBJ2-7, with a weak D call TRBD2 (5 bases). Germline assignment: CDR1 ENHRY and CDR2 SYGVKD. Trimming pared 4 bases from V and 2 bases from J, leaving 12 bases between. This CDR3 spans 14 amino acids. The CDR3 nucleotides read TGTGCCATCAGTGGGGTCGGGAATACCTACGAGCAGTACTTC. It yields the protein CAISGVGNTYEQYF.

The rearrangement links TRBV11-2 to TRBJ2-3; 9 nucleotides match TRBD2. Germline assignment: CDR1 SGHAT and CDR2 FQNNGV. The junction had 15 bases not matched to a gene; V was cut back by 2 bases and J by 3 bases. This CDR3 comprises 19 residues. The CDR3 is CASSLKSPWVAGDTDTQYF. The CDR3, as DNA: TGTGCCAGCAGCTTAAAATCCCCCTGGGTAGCGGGGGATACAGATACGCAGTATTTT.

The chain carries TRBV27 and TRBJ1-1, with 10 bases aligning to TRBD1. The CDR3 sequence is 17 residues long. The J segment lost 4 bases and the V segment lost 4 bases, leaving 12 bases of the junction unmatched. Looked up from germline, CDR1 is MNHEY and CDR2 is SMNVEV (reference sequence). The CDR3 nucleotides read TGTGCCAGCAGTTCCCCCGGGACAGGGGTGATTTCCACTGAAGCTTTCTTT. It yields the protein CASSSPGTGVISTEAFF.

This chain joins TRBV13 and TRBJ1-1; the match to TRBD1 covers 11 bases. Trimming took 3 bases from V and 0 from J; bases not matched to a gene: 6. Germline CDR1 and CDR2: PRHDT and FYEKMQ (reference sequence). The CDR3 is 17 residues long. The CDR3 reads CASSFWTGGEVNTEAFF. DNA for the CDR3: TGTGCCAGCAGCTTTTGGACAGGGGGCGAGGTGAACACTGAAGCTTTCTTT.

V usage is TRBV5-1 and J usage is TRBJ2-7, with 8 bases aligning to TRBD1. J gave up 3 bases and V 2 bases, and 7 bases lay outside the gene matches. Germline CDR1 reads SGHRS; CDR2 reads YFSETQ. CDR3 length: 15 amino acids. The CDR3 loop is CASSFDGTGFYEQYF. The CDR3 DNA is TGCGCCAGCAGCTTCGATGGGACAGGATTCTACGAGCAGTACTTC.

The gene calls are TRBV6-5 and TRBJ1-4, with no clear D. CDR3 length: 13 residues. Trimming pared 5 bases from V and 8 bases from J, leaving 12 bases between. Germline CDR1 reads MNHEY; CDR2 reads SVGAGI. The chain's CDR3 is CASSPALIEKLFF. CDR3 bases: TGTGCCAGCAGTCCCGCCCTAATAGAAAAACTGTTTTTT.

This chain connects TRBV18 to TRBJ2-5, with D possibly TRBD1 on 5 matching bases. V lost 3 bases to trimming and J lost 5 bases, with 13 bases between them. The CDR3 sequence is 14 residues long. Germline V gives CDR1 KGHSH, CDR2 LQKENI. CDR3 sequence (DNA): TGTGCCAGCTCACCCCTCGAGACAGAGGAGACCCAGTACTTC. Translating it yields CASSPLETEETQYF.

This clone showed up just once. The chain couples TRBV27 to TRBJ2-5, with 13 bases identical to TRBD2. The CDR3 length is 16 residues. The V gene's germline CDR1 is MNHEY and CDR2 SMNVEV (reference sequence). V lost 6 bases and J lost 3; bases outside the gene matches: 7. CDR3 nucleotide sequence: TGTGCCAGCAGCCCTCCCGGACTAGCGGGAGAAGAGACCCAGTACTTC. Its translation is CASSPPGLAGEETQYF.

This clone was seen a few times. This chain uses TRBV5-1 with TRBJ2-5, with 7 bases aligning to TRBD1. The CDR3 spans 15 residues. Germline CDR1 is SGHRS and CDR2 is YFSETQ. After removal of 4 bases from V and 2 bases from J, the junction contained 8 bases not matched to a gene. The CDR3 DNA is TGCGCCAGCAGCCCCGTTTCGGGACAGCAAGAGACCCAGTACTTC. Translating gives CASSPVSGQQETQYF.

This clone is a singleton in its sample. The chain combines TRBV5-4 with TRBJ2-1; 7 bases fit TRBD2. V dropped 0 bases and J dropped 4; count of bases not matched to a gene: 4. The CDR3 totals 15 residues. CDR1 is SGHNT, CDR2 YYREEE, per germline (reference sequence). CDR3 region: CASSLELREYNEQFF. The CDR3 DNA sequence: TGTGCCAGCAGCTTGGAATTGCGGGAGTACAATGAGCAGTTCTTC.